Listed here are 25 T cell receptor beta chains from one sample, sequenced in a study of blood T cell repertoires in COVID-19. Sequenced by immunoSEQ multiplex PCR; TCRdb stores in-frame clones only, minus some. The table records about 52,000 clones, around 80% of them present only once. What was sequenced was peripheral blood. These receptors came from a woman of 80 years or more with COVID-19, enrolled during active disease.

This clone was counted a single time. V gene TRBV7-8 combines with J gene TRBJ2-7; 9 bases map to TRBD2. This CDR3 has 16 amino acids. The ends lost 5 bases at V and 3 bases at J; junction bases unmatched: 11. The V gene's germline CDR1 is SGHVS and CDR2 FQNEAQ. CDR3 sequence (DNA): TGTGCCAGCAGCAAGACGTCTAGCGGGATATTCTACGAGCAGTACTTC. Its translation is CASSKTSSGIFYEQYF.

CDR3 DNA sequence: TGTGCCAGCAGTTCTCCTTCGGCGGGTGGCACTGAAGCTTTCTTT. Its protein product is CASSSPSAGGTEAFF. The V and J genes are TRBV27 and TRBJ1-1, with D unresolved. Between the trimmed V and J ends, which lost 4 bases and 4 bases, there was a span of 16 bases. From germline, CDR1 is MNHEY and CDR2 SMNVEV (reference sequence). CDR3 length: 15 residues.

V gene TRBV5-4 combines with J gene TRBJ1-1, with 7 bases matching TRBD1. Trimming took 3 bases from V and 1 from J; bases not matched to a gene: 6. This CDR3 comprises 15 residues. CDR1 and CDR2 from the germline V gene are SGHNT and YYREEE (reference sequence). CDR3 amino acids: CASSWGTVSNTEAFF. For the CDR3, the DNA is TGTGCCAGCAGCTGGGGGACAGTGTCGAACACTGAAGCTTTCTTT.

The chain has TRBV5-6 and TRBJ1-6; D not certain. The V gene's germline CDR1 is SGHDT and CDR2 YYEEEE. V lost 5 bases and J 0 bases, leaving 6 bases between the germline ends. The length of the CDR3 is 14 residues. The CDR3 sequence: CASSSYSYNSPLHF. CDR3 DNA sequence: TGTGCCAGCAGTTCCTACTCCTATAATTCACCCCTCCACTTT. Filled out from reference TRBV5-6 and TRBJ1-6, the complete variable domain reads DAGVTQSPTHLIKTRGQQVTLRCSPKSGHDTVSWYQQALGQGPQFIFQYYEEEERQRGNFPDRFSGHQFPNYSSELNVNALLLGDSALYLCASSSYSYNSPLHFGNGTRLTVT.

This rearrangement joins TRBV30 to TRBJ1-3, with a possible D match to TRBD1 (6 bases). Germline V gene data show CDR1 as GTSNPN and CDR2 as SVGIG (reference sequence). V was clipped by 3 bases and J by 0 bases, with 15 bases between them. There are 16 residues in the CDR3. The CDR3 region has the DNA TGTGCCTGGAGAAAGGGGGGGGGACCCTCTGGAAACACCATATATTTT. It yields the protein CAWRKGGGPSGNTIYF. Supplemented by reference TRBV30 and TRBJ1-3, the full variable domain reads SQTIHQWPATLVQPVGSPLSLECTVEGTSNPNLYWYRQAAGRGLQLLFYSVGIGQISSEVPQNLSASRPQDRQFILSSKKLLLSDSGFYLCAWRKGGGPSGNTIYFGEGSWLTVV.

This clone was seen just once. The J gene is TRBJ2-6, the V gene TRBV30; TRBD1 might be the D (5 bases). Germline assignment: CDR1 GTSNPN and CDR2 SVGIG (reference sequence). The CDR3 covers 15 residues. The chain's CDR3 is CANRRGTSGANVLTF. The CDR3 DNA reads TGTGCGAACCGTAGGGGCACCTCTGGGGCCAACGTCCTGACTTTC.

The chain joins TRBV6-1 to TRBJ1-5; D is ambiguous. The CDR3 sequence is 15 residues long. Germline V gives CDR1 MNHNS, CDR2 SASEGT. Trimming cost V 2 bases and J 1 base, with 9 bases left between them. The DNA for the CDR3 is TGTGCCAGCAGTGAAAAGATTACAAGCAATCAGCCCCAGCATTTT. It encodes CASSEKITSNQPQHF.

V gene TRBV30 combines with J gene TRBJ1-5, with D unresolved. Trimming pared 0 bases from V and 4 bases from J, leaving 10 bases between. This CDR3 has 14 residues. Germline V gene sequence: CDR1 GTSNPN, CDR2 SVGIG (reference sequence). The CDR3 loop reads CAWSVSRTNQPQHF. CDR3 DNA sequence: TGTGCCTGGAGTGTTTCGCGAACGAATCAGCCCCAGCATTTT.

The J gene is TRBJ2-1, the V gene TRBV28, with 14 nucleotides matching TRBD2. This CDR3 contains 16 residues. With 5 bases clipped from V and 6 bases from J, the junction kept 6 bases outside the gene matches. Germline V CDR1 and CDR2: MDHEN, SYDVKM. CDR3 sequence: CASSPIGLAGGNEQFF. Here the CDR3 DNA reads TGTGCCAGCAGTCCAATCGGACTAGCGGGAGGCAATGAGCAGTTCTTC.

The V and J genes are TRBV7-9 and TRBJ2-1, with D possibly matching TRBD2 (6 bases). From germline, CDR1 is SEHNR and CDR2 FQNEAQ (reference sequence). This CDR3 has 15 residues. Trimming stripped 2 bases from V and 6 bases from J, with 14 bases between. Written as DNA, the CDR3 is TGTGCCAGCAGCTTATCGGGCGGGGCGTTCAATGAGCAGTTCTTC. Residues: CASSLSGGAFNEQFF.

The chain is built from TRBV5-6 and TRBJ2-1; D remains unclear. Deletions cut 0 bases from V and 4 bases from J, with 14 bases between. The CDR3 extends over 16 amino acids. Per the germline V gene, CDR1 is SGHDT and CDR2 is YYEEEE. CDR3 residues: CASSLEGTERYNEQFF. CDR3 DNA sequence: TGTGCCAGCAGCTTGGAAGGTACGGAGAGGTACAATGAGCAGTTCTTC.

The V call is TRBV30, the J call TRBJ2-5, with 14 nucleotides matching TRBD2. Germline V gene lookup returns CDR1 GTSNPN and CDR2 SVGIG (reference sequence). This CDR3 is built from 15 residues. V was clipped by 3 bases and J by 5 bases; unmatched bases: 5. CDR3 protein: CAWSEGLAGVETQYF. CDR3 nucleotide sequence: TGTGCCTGGAGCGAGGGACTAGCGGGAGTGGAGACCCAGTACTTC.

The CDR3 loop reads CASRDGGERTDTQYF. The CDR3 DNA reads TGTGCCAGCCGCGACGGGGGAGAGCGTACAGATACGCAGTATTTT. The V call is TRBV7-8, the J call TRBJ2-3; D perhaps matches TRBD2 (6 bases). In germline, CDR1 is SGHVS, CDR2 FQNEAQ. CDR3 length: 15 amino acids. The V and J ends lost 8 bases and 3 bases respectively, with 18 bases between them.

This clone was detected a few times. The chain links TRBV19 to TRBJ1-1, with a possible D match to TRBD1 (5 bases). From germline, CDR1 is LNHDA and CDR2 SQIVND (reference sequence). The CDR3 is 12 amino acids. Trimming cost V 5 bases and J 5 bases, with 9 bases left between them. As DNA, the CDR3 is TGTGCCAGTAGTGTCGGGGGGACTGAAGCTTTCTTT. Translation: CASSVGGTEAFF.

The CDR3 DNA is TGCGCCAGCAGGGGGGGGACTAGCCGGGGTTCCTACGAGCAGTACTTC. Encoded protein: CASRGGTSRGSYEQYF. The chain combines TRBV10-2 with TRBJ2-7; TRBD2 matches at 9 bases. The germline V gene has CDR1 WSHSY and CDR2 SAAADI. The CDR3 loop spans 16 amino acids. V was pared by 6 bases and J by 1 base, with 10 bases of the junction left unmatched.

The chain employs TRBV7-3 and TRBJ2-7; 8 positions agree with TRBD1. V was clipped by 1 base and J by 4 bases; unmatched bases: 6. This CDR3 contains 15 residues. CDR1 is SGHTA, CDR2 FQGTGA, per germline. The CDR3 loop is CASSLRGDRGYEQYF. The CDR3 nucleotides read TGTGCCAGCAGCTTAAGAGGAGACAGGGGTTACGAGCAGTACTTC.

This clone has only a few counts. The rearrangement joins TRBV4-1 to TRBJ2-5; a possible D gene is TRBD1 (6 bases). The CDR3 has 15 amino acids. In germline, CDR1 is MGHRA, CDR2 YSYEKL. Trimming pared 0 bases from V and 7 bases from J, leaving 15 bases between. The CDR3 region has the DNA TGCGCCAGCAGCCAAGAGGGGGCCTCTTCGGTGACCCAGTACTTC. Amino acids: CASSQEGASSVTQYF.

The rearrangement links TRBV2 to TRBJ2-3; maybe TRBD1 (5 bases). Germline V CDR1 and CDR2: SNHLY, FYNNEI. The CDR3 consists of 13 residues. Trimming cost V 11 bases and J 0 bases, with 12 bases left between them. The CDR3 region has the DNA TGTGCCGGAAAGACAGAGAGCACAGATACGCAGTATTTT. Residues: CAGKTESTDTQYF.

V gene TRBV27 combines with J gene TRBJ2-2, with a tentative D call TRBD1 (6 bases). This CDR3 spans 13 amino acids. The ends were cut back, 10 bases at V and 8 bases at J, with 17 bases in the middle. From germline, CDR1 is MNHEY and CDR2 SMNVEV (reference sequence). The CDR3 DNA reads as TGTGCCACCGGCGGGCAGGGGTTGGGGGAGCTGTTTTTT. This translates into CATGGQGLGELFF.

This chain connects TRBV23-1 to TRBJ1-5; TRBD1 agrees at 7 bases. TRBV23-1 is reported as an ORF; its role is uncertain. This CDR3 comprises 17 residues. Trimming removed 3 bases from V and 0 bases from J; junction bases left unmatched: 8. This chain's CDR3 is CASSQQDRDSSNQPQHF. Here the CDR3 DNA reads TGCGCCAGCAGTCAGCAGGACCGGGACAGTAGCAATCAGCCCCAGCATTTT.

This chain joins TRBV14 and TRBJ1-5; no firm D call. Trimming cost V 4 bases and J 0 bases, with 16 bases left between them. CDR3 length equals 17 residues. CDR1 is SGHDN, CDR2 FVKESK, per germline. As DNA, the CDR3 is TGTGCCAGCAGCCTGACCGTAATTGGACTTAGCAATCAGCCCCAGCATTTT. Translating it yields CASSLTVIGLSNQPQHF.

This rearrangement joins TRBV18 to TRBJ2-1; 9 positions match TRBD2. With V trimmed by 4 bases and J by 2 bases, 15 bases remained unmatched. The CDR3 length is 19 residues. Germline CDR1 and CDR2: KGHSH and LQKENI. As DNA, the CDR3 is TGTGCCAGCTCACGATCCGTCCCAGCGGGAGGTAACACCTACAATGAGCAGTTCTTC. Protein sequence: CASSRSVPAGGNTYNEQFF. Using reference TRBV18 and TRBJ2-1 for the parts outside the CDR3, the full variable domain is NAGVMQNPRHLVRRRGQEARLRCSPMKGHSHVYWYRQLPEEGLKFMVYLQKENIIDESGMPKERFSAEFPKEGPSILRIQQVVRGDSAAYFCASSRSVPAGGNTYNEQFFGPGTRLTVL.

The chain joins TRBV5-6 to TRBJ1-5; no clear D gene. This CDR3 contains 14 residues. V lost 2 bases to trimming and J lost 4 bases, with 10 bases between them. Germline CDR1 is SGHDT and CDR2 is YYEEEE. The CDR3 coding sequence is TGTGCCAGCAGCTTCAGAGCAGGAAATCAGCCCCAGCATTTT. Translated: CASSFRAGNQPQHF. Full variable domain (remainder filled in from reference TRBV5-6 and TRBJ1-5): DAGVTQSPTHLIKTRGQQVTLRCSPKSGHDTVSWYQQALGQGPQFIFQYYEEEERQRGNFPDRFSGHQFPNYSSELNVNALLLGDSALYLCASSFRAGNQPQHFGDGTRLSIL.

CDR3 sequence reads: CASSLGTGTPDTQYF. As DNA, the CDR3 is TGTGCCAGCAGCTTAGGGACAGGGACCCCAGATACGCAGTATTTT. The chain carries TRBV7-9 and TRBJ2-3; 8 bases match TRBD1. J lost 4 bases, V lost 1 base, and 4 bases had no gene match. The CDR3 runs to 15 residues. Germline V lookup: CDR1 SEHNR, CDR2 FQNEAQ (reference sequence).

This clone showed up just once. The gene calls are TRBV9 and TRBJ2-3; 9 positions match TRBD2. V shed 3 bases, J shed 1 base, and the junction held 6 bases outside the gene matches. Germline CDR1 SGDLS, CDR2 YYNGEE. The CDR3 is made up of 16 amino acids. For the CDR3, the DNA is TGTGCCAGCAGCGGAGGGGGACTAGCTGGCACAGATACGCAGTATTTT. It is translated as CASSGGGLAGTDTQYF. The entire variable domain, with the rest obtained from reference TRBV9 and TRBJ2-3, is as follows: DSGVTQTPKHLITATGQRVTLRCSPRSGDLSVYWYQQSLDQGLQFLIQYYNGEERAKGNILERFSAQQFPDLHSELNLSSLELGDSALYFCASSGGGLAGTDTQYFGPGTRLTVL.